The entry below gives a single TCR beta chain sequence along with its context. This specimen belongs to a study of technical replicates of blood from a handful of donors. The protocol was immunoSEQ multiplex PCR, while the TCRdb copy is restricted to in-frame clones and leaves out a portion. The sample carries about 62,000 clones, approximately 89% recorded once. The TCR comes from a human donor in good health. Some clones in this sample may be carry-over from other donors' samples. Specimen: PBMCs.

The CDR3 region is CASSSNRAGAGTDTQYF. As DNA, the CDR3 is TGTGCCAGCTCATCTAACCGGGCGGGGGCTGGGACAGATACGCAGTATTTT. V gene TRBV18 combines with J gene TRBJ2-3, with a tentative D call TRBD2 (7 bases). The CDR3 is 17 residues long. V shed 5 bases and J shed 3 bases, with 21 bases lying between them. CDR1 and CDR2 (germline): KGHSH, LQKENI. Supplemented by reference TRBV18 and TRBJ2-3, the full variable domain reads NAGVMQNPRHLVRRRGQEARLRCSPMKGHSHVYWYRQLPEEGLKFMVYLQKENIIDESGMPKERFSAEFPKEGPSILRIQQVVRGDSAAYFCASSSNRAGAGTDTQYFGPGTRLTVL.